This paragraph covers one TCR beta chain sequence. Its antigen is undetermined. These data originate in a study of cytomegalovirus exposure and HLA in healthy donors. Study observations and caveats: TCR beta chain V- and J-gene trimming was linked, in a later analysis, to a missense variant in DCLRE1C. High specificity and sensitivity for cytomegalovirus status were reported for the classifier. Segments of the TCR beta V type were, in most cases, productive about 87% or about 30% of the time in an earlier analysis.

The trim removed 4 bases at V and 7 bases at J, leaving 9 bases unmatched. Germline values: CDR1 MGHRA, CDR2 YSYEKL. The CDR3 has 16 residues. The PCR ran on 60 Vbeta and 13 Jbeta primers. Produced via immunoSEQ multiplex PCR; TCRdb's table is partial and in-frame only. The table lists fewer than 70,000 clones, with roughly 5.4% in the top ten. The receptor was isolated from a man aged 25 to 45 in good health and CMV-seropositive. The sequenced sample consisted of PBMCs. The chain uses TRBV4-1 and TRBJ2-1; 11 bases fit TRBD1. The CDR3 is CASSRLGQGARNEQFF. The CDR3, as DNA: TGCGCCAGCAGCCGTTTAGGACAGGGGGCGCGGAATGAGCAGTTCTTC.